This T cell receptor beta chain comes out of a study of Ad26.COV2.S vaccination and SARS-CoV-2 variants. The wider study: In the COV1001 trial, the donor was in the Ad26.COV2.S arm. Findings of the study overall: Vaccine and placebo recipients had comparable breadth of non-spike TCRs. Substantial post-vaccination breadth of spike-specific CD8+ and CD4+ T cell responses was reported.

Assay: immunoSEQ multiplex PCR; the TCRdb copy retains only in-frame clones and omits some. The sample has 380,000 or so clones, approximately 83% seen once; the top ten hold just under 7.5%. Remarks on this clone: Antigen: not known.

This sample's treatment: roughly 20 received Ad26.COV2.S at low or high dose, single or two shots; about 5 received placebo; per-sample allocation not given. After the first vaccine or placebo injection, samples were drawn on day 63. V was shortened by 1 base and J by 0 bases, with 5 bases between the two germline ends. The CDR3 runs 13 residues. CDR1 is SGHRS, CDR2 YFSETQ, per germline. This sample comprised peripheral blood, obtained in a trial of Ad26.COV2.S vaccine versus placebo. V and J are TRBV5-1 and TRBJ2-7; D gene ambiguous. The sequence was collected from a person between 18 and 65 years old who received the Ad26.COV2.S COVID-19 vaccine or a placebo. This chain's CDR3 is CASSLRASYEQYF. In nucleotides, the CDR3 is TGCGCCAGCAGCTTGAGGGCCTCCTACGAGCAGTACTTC.